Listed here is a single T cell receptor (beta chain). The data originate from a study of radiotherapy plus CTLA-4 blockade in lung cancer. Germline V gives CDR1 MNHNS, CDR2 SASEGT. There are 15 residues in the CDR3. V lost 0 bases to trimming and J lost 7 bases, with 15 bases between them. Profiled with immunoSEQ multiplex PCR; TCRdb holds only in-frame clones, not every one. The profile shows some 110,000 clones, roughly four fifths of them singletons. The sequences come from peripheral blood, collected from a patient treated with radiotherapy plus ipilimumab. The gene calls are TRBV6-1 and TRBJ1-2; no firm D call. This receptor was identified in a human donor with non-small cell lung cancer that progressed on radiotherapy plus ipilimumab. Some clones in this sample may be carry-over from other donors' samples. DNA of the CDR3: TGTGCCAGCAGTGAAGCCGGCGCCCTCCGGGGTGGCTACACCTTC. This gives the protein CASSEAGALRGGYTF.